This T cell receptor gamma chain was captured in a study of gamma delta lymphoproliferative disorders and STAT genes. Study-level background: At least 50 ng of genomic DNA went into each LymphoTrack Dx TCRG Assay library. For the delta chain, EuroClonality-NGS standard procedure was applied. The study, taken as a whole, reports: Low-frequency NGS calls may be less specific, so public or private leukemic clones need confirmation. Nearly all major patient gamma and delta clonotypes were public; only a couple of gamma clonotypes were disease-private.

Trimming cost V 3 bases and J 1 base; bases outside gene matches: 3. Germline lookup yields CDR1 GITISATS and CDR2 ISYDGTV (reference sequence). This CDR3 is built from 13 residues. PBMCs from patients and controls supplied the genomic DNA for sequencing. TCRdb reanalysed the multiplex PCR reads with CATT. The table records roughly 820 gamma-chain clones, more than 20% of them present only once. This clone is labeled medium-sized. Its antigen is unknown. The V call is TRGV9, the J call TRGJ1 or TRGJ2. TCRdb lists no J gene, so it was determined here by aligning the DNA to germline. This TCR came from a human donor in good health. The sample taken for sequencing was blood. CDR3 in amino acids: CALWEFNYYKKLF. CDR3 DNA sequence: TGTGCCTTGTGGGAGTTCAATTATTATAAGAAACTCTTT.